In its sample, the clone carrying this T cell receptor beta chain was seen many times. MiXCR was run by TCRdb on the 5' RACE reads, yielding one entry per CDR3 protein. Here the sample spans approximately 32,000 distinct CDR3 sequences, around 7% being singletons. The record originates from a study of early T cells in non-severe SARS-CoV-2 infection. Trimming stripped 3 bases from V and 7 bases from J, with 13 bases between. The CDR3 runs 13 residues. CDR1 is SGDLS, CDR2 YYNGEE, per germline. The specimen sequenced was whole blood. The rearrangement links TRBV9 to TRBJ1-1, with TRBD1 as a possible D gene (5 bases). The receptor was derived from an adult who was a healthcare worker with PCR-confirmed SARS-CoV-2 infection or an uninfected control (not recorded which). DNA of the CDR3: TGTGCCAGCAGCGCCCAGGGCCCTGGTGAAGCTTTCTTT. Its protein is CASSAQGPGEAFF.